Below, one TCR beta chain is given with its context. No antigen is known for it. With 0 bases clipped from V and 6 bases from J, the junction kept 8 bases outside the gene matches. CDR3 length: 16 amino acids. The data stem from a study of cytomegalovirus exposure and HLA in healthy donors. Study results and limitations: First-cohort TCR clusters tended to co-occur in the roughly 130 validation repertoires, a later analysis found. Specificity of a few CMV-associated chains for CMV antigens was verified in vitro. The listing of roughly 160 TCR beta chains classed them as cytomegalovirus-associated.

Clones were read by immunoSEQ multiplex PCR, and TCRdb kept only the in-frame ones, dropping some. Here the sample spans 70,000 to 75,000 clones, about 94% being singletons. Separate from the approximately 600-subject first cohort was the 120-subject validation cohort, to which the donors belonged. Sample: PBMCs. This clonotype originated in a woman under 30 in good health and CMV-seronegative. V and J are TRBV23-1 and TRBJ1-5, with TRBD1 identical over 7 bases. TRBV23-1 is flagged as an ORF with uncertain function. For the CDR3, the DNA is TGCGCCAGCAGTCAATCGAGAGAGGGGGCAAGTCAGCCCCAGCATTTT. Translated, it gives CASSQSREGASQPQHF.